This entry describes one TCR beta chain. Its target is unknown. The data belong to a study of PD-L1 blockade in urothelial cancer. For the study at large: Analysis of blood occurred 3 weeks (second dose) and 6 weeks after treatment start.

The study's findings and limits: Greater 3-week expansion of tumor-associated blood clones was recorded for durable-benefit patients.

Patients each gave 1 to 8 samples, pretreatment and on-treatment. The investigators introduced synthetic TCR analog templates into each PCR as spikes. This table comes from immunoSEQ multiplex PCR, and its TCRdb copy is limited to in-frame clones, with some not included. The sample lists almost 30,000 clones, around 87% occurring once. Germline V gene data show CDR1 as LNHDA and CDR2 as SQIVND (reference sequence). Trimming shortened V by 1 base and J by 8 bases, and 18 bases separated the two germline ends. This CDR3 is built from 16 residues. The source material was PBMCs, sampled around atezolizumab (anti-PD-L1) treatment. This chain joins TRBV19 and TRBJ2-1; a possible D gene is TRBD1 (5 bases). The TCR was taken from a man in his fifties with urothelial cancer. CDR3 DNA: TGTGCCAGTAGTATAGGGGGCATGTGGCTAGTCGATGAGCAGTTCTTC. Translating gives CASSIGGMWLVDEQFF.